A single sample gave rise to the 20 T cell receptor beta chains below, sequenced in a study of T cells expressing NK-cell markers (dated by TCRdb to 2019 to 2021). The protocol used for the library was 5' RACE. Sequencing relied on an Illumina HiSeq 2000. Once TCRdb had reprocessed the reads, it stored one entry per CDR3 protein sequence and supplied no DNA. Per the sample table, the count is 350,000 to 450,000 distinct CDR3 sequences. The top ten clones comprise around 4.9% of the sample. Specimen: blood T cells: a sorted CD56 or NKG2C T cell subset, CD4+ or CD8+ T cells, or bulk PBMC T cells (not recorded which). The receptors here all came from a man aged 18-75 years in good health.

The chain uses TRBV20-1 and TRBJ2-5; TCRdb calls TRBD1, which cannot be checked without DNA. Germline-derived CDR1 and CDR2 are DFQATT and SNEGSKA (reference sequence). CDR3 length equals 16 residues. CDR3 sequence reads: CSAPSVRGRTRETQYF.

The V gene is TRBV5-1, the J gene TRBJ2-7; TCRdb's D call, TRBD1, is unchecked because there is no DNA. Germline CDR1 is SGHRS and CDR2 is YFSETQ. CDR3 length: 14 residues. The CDR3 spells CASSYTGSMYEQYF.

The V and J genes are TRBV6-5 and TRBJ1-2. Germline values: CDR1 MNHEY, CDR2 SVGAGI. This CDR3 comprises 16 residues. This CDR3 reads CASSYPGTATDYGYTF.

This chain uses TRBV20-1 with TRBJ1-6; with no DNA, the TCRdb D assignment of TRBD1 cannot be verified. This CDR3 region has 18 residues. The germline CDR1 and CDR2 sequences are DFQATT and SNEGSKA (reference sequence). The CDR3 is CSARVDWTMSGYNSPLHF.

The chain combines TRBV2 with TRBJ2-7; TCRdb's assignment of TRBD1 cannot be checked, as there is no DNA. Germline V gene lookup returns CDR1 SNHLY and CDR2 FYNNEI. CDR3 length: 14 amino acids. CDR3 sequence: CASTRTGGSYEQYF.

V and J are TRBV7-2 and TRBJ2-1; TCRdb returns TRBD1, unconfirmable since there is no DNA. The CDR3 loop spans 13 amino acids. The germline gives CDR1 SGHTA, CDR2 FQGNSA. CDR3 protein: CASSLAPSNEQFF.

The chain is built from TRBV20-1 and TRBJ2-1; without DNA, the TCRdb call of TRBD2 cannot be checked. The CDR3 sequence is 14 residues long. The germline V gene encodes CDR1 DFQATT and CDR2 SNEGSKA (reference sequence). The CDR3 here is CSARRASGGNEQFF.

The J gene is TRBJ2-3, the V gene TRBV28; the D call of TRBD1 rests on TCRdb alone, since no DNA is present to check it. Germline V gene data show CDR1 as MDHEN and CDR2 as SYDVKM. CDR3 length equals 14 residues. CDR3 sequence reads: CASSRGGGQDTQYF.

The chain couples TRBV6-5 to TRBJ1-4. Germline assignment: CDR1 MNHEY and CDR2 SVGAGI. This CDR3 region has 16 residues. The CDR3 loop is CASSYGIGNPNEKLFF.

This CDR3 reads CASSFLDSNQETQYF. The V gene is TRBV12-3 or TRBV12-4, the J gene TRBJ2-5; TCRdb's D call, TRBD1, is unchecked because there is no DNA. CDR3 length equals 15 residues.

The gene calls are TRBV3-1 and TRBJ2-2; without DNA, the TCRdb call of TRBD1 cannot be checked. The germline gives CDR1 LGHDT, CDR2 YNNKEL (reference sequence). The CDR3 is 15 amino acids. The CDR3 sequence is CASSRGQGRAGELFF.

The V gene is TRBV20-1, the J gene TRBJ1-3. The germline V gene encodes CDR1 DFQATT and CDR2 SNEGSKA (reference sequence). The CDR3 length is 14 residues. The CDR3 sequence: CSARRGEHGNTIYF.

The J gene is TRBJ2-1, the V gene TRBV25-1; TCRdb picks TRBD1, but there is no DNA to check that call. The germline gives CDR1 MGHDK, CDR2 SYGVNS. CDR3 length equals 14 residues. The CDR3: CASSEGQAFDEQFF.

V and J are TRBV20-1 and TRBJ1-5; TCRdb's assignment of TRBD1 cannot be checked, as there is no DNA. Germline-derived CDR1 and CDR2 are DFQATT and SNEGSKA (reference sequence). The CDR3 contains 15 residues. The CDR3 here is CSARNRGRGEKPQHF.

The CDR3 sequence: CASSLAPGTYEQYF. The chain has TRBV5-6 and TRBJ2-7; checking the TCRdb D call of TRBD1 is not possible without DNA. The CDR3 length is 14 residues. Germline CDR1 reads SGHDT; CDR2 reads YYEEEE.

V usage is TRBV5-1 and J usage is TRBJ2-5; the TRBD1 assignment by TCRdb is unverifiable without DNA. Germline CDR1 and CDR2: SGHRS and YFSETQ. The CDR3 covers 15 residues. This CDR3 is CASRLGRPFSETQYF.

The V and J genes are TRBV13 and TRBJ2-7; TCRdb outputs TRBD1, but without DNA this stays unchecked. This CDR3 spans 15 amino acids. Germline CDR1 and CDR2: PRHDT and FYEKMQ (reference sequence). The CDR3 sequence: CASSLWNGGAGEQYF. Together with reference TRBV13 and TRBJ2-7, the CDR3 gives the full variable domain: AAGVIQSPRHLIKEKRETATLKCYPIPRHDTVYWYQQGPGQDPQFLISFYEKMQSDKGSIPDRFSAQQFSDYHSELNMSSLELGDSALYFCASSLWNGGAGEQYFGPGTRLTVT.

V and J are TRBV5-5 and TRBJ2-3; as DNA is missing, the TRBD2 call by TCRdb cannot be tested. Germline V lookup: CDR1 SGHKS, CDR2 YYEKEE (reference sequence). CDR3 length: 18 amino acids. CDR3 region: CASSLGAISGGKTDTQYF.

This chain joins TRBV2 and TRBJ2-2; TCRdb names TRBD1, which stays unverified in the absence of DNA. This CDR3 contains 16 residues. Germline loops: CDR1 SNHLY, CDR2 FYNNEI. The CDR3 reads CASSELQGVHAGELFF.

The CDR3 here is CASSRTSLGEQYF. V is TRBV9 and J is TRBJ2-7; TCRdb proposes TRBD2, but this gene call is untestable without DNA. This CDR3 comprises 13 residues. CDR1 SGDLS and CDR2 YYNGEE come from the germline V gene.